This T cell receptor beta chain was found in a study of blood T cell repertoires in COVID-19. The overall study: PBMCs, B-cell-depleted T cells, or T cells provided the cDNA or gDNA that made up the material.

Authors' processing steps: Estimates of nucleated cell counts were drawn from the amplification of reference gene primers. The repertoire was sequenced with immunoSEQ multiplex PCR; TCRdb's copy has only in-frame clones and lacks some. Clone size and the V and J calls come from that table; the DNA yielded D and trimming. The sample includes about 120,000 clones, 80% of them seen just once. Trimming removed 3 bases from V and 1 base from J, with 13 bases in between. Germline V gene sequence: CDR1 SGHRS, CDR2 YFSETQ. The length of the CDR3 is 15 residues. The chain is built from TRBV5-1 and TRBJ1-1, with D possibly being TRBD1 (5 bases). This clonotype was obtained from a human donor in a cohort sampled during active COVID-19. Sequencing input: peripheral blood. The CDR3 region is CASSSVPRENTEAFF. In DNA form, the CDR3 reads TGCGCCAGCAGCTCGGTTCCCAGGGAGAACACTGAAGCTTTCTTT.